The rows below give T cell receptor beta chains drawn from one sample of a study of blood T cell repertoires in COVID-19. Method: immunoSEQ multiplex PCR; TCRdb's copy keeps in-frame clones and lacks some. The sample consists of around 230,000 clones, about 90% of them appearing once. The sequenced sample consisted of PBMCs or T cells enriched from blood (not recorded which). Receptor source: a woman aged 25 to 45 with acute COVID-19. Each CDR3 is given with its conserved first and last residue. The D gene is left open where the match is weak. A clone size is listed for some rows: how often the clone was seen (once, few, many), or a class if it is expanded.

v_gene	abundance	j_gene	d_gene	CDR3nt	CDR3aa
TRBV10-3	-	TRBJ2-1	-	TGTGCCATCAGTGATGGAACGAACAGGGAGGGCAATGAGCAGTTCTTC	CAISDGTNREGNEQFF
TRBV3-1/TRBV3-2	-	TRBJ1-5	-	TGTGCCAGCAGCCAAGCTGGGGGCCCCGCTAATCAGCCCCAGCATTTT	CASSQAGGPANQPQHF
TRBV6-5	-	TRBJ1-1	-	TGTGCCAGCAGAGATCAGGGGTTAGGCACTGAAGCTTTCTTT	CASRDQGLGTEAFF
TRBV15	once	TRBJ2-1	TRBD2	TGTGCCACCAGCAGAGGAGGAGCGGGGGGCTACAATGAGCAGTTCTTC	CATSRGGAGGYNEQFF
TRBV10-3	-	TRBJ1-6	-	TGTGCCATCTCACTTGCCGGGGAGGCCTCACCCCTCCACTTT	CAISLAGEASPLHF
TRBV20-1	-	TRBJ2-1	TRBD2	TGCAGTGCTAGTTTTGCGGGGGGAGGTAATGAGCAGTTCTTC	CSASFAGGGNEQFF
TRBV5-1	-	TRBJ2-7	-	TGCGCCAGCAGCGTGGGACAACCAACCTACGAGCAGTACTTC	CASSVGQPTYEQYF
TRBV6-5	-	TRBJ2-1	-	TGTGCCAGCAGTTATGGGCCCCAGGGTGAGCAGTTCTTC	CASSYGPQGEQFF
TRBV6-5	-	TRBJ1-1	TRBD1	TGTGCCAGCAGTTACTCGGGAAGGGGGCGGGCTGAAGCTTTCTTT	CASSYSGRGRAEAFF
TRBV10-3	few	TRBJ1-2	-	TGTGCCATCAGTGAGTCGAATCGACGAGGAGTAAACTATGGCTACACCTTC	CAISESNRRGVNYGYTF
TRBV9	-	TRBJ1-2	TRBD1	TGTGCCAGCAGCGTAGCAGGGGGCTACGCGGATGGCTACACCTTC	CASSVAGGYADGYTF
TRBV5-1	-	TRBJ2-1	TRBD1	TGCGCCAGCAGCTCCTCTGTACAGGGGACCAACAATGAGCAGTTCTTC	CASSSSVQGTNNEQFF
TRBV6-5	-	TRBJ2-3	TRBD1	TGTGCCAGCAGCGGGGACAGCCTCACAGATACGCAGTATTTT	CASSGDSLTDTQYF
TRBV2	-	TRBJ2-2	TRBD2	TGTGCCAGCAAACTAGCGGAAAACACCGGGGAGCTGTTTTTT	CASKLAENTGELFF
TRBV4-1	-	TRBJ2-7	TRBD1	TGCGCCAGCAGCCAAGAACCAAGGGACAGGGGCTACGAGCAGTACTTC	CASSQEPRDRGYEQYF
TRBV4-2	-	TRBJ2-5	TRBD2	TGTGCCAGCAGCCAGATGGCGAGCGGGGGAGAGACCCAGTACTTC	CASSQMASGGETQYF
TRBV3-1/TRBV3-2	-	TRBJ2-5	-	TGTGCCAGCAGCCAACAGTCATTGGGCCTAAGAAGGGAGACCCAGTACTTC	CASSQQSLGLRRETQYF
TRBV7-8	-	TRBJ2-5	TRBD2	TGTGCCAGCAGTTACGCTAGCGGGGGGGTAGAGACCCAGTACTTC	CASSYASGGVETQYF
TRBV19	-	TRBJ1-4	-	TGTGCCAGTACCGCGGGGGGACGGTCTGAAAAACTGTTTTTT	CASTAGGRSEKLFF
TRBV28	-	TRBJ2-1	-	TGTGCCAGCAGCCACGGGCCTAGACTAGAGTACAATGAGCAGTTCTTC	CASSHGPRLEYNEQFF
TRBV18	-	TRBJ1-6	TRBD1	TGTGCCAGCTCACCACTGGGGACAGGGGGCAGTAATTCACCCCTCCACTTT	CASSPLGTGGSNSPLHF
TRBV4-1	-	TRBJ2-1	TRBD1	TGCGCCAGCAGCCAAGATCTGGTAGGACAGGGCTATGAGCAGTTCTTC	CASSQDLVGQGYEQFF
TRBV27	-	TRBJ1-1	-	TGTGCCAGCCGCAGCAGGGGTCCGGGCACTGAAGCTTTCTTT	CASRSRGPGTEAFF
TRBV18	-	TRBJ1-6	-	TGTGCCAGCTCACCCAACAGGGCTGTTAATTCACCCCTCCACTTT	CASSPNRAVNSPLHF
TRBV4-1	-	TRBJ2-3	-	TGCGCCAGCAGCCAAGGCGGCGGGGCCGCAGATACGCAGTATTTT	CASSQGGGAADTQYF
TRBV29-1	-	TRBJ2-7	-	TGCAGCGTTGAGTATGGGGCCCGAAGCTCCTACGAGCAGTACTTC	CSVEYGARSSYEQYF
TRBV6-2/TRBV6-3	-	TRBJ1-3	-	TGTGCCAGCAGTTACTCAGGGGGATACTCTGGAAACACCATATATTTT	CASSYSGGYSGNTIYF
TRBV11-2	few	TRBJ1-5	TRBD1	TGTGCCAGCAGCCCAGGGACAGGGGGCCCCAATCAGCCCCAGCATTTT	CASSPGTGGPNQPQHF
TRBV7-2	-	TRBJ2-3	-	TGTGCCAGCAGCTTCCGACAGACAGATACGCAGTATTTT	CASSFRQTDTQYF
TRBV19	-	TRBJ2-7	-	TGTGCCAGTGGGTTGGCCCCGGGGTCCTACGAGCAGTACTTC	CASGLAPGSYEQYF
TRBV28	-	TRBJ2-7	TRBD2	TGTGCCAGCAGTTTAGGACTAGCGGGGGGTCACGAGCAGTACTTC	CASSLGLAGGHEQYF
TRBV7-2	once	TRBJ2-1	TRBD1	TGTGCCAGCAGCCCGTCCGGGACAGGGGGCAATGAGCAGTTCTTC	CASSPSGTGGNEQFF
TRBV30	-	TRBJ1-6	-	TGTGCCTGGAGGTCGGGGGGCAATTCACCCCTCCACTTT	CAWRSGGNSPLHF
TRBV27	-	TRBJ2-5	TRBD2	TGTGCCAGCAGGCCCAATTTAGCGGGGGGGGCCAAGACCCAGTACTTC	CASRPNLAGGAKTQYF
TRBV19	-	TRBJ2-1	TRBD2	TGTGCCAGTAGTATGGGCAGCCTAGCGGGGGGGAAATCCTACAATGAGCAGTTCTTC	CASSMGSLAGGKSYNEQFF
TRBV9	-	TRBJ1-6	-	TGTGCCAGCAGCGCCCAGACAGGTGGATCACCCCTCCACTTT	CASSAQTGGSPLHF
TRBV3-1/TRBV3-2	few	TRBJ2-1	-	TGTGCCAGCAGCCAACGCCCGTGGGCTATCAATGAGCAGTTCTTC	CASSQRPWAINEQFF
TRBV27	-	TRBJ2-3	TRBD2	TGTGCCAGCAGTTTATCGACTAGCGGGGGTACGCAGTATTTT	CASSLSTSGGTQYF
TRBV4-1	-	TRBJ1-2	TRBD1	TGCGCCAGCAGCCACCTGGGACAGGGGGACTATGGCTACACCTTC	CASSHLGQGDYGYTF
TRBV18	-	TRBJ1-3	TRBD1	TGTGCCAGCTCACCACCGGACAGGGCTGGAAACACCATATATTTT	CASSPPDRAGNTIYF